This is a list of T cell receptor beta chains from one sample in a study of cytomegalovirus exposure and HLA in healthy donors. The data were produced by immunoSEQ multiplex PCR, yet TCRdb's version contains in-frame clones alone and is incomplete. The sample records more than 150,000 clones, over 65% being singletons. The specimen sequenced was PBMCs. The receptors were sampled from a man aged 18 to 30 in good health and CMV-seronegative. The CDR3 runs from the conserved cysteine through the conserved F or W. Fields, in order: J gene, D gene, clone size, V gene, CDR3 DNA, CDR3 protein. The D gene is left open where the match is weak. Some rows mark clone size as missing; the rest say once, few, many or name a class of expanded clone.

j_gene: TRBJ2-1
d_gene: TRBD2
abundance: .
v_gene: TRBV11-2
CDR3nt: TGTGCCAGCAGCTTAGAACGGGGGGGATACAATGAGCAGTTCTTC
CDR3aa: CASSLERGGYNEQFF

j_gene: TRBJ2-7
d_gene: .
abundance: .
v_gene: TRBV11-3
CDR3nt: TGTGCCAGCAGCTCCTCGACAGGCCTTGAGGGGGAGCAGTACTTC
CDR3aa: CASSSSTGLEGEQYF

j_gene: TRBJ2-7
d_gene: TRBD1
abundance: .
v_gene: TRBV7-9
CDR3nt: TGTGCCAGCAGCTTAGATACAGGGGCGCGGGTCGAGCAGTACTTC
CDR3aa: CASSLDTGARVEQYF

j_gene: TRBJ1-1
d_gene: TRBD1
abundance: .
v_gene: TRBV4-1
CDR3nt: TGCGCCAGCAGCCAAGCGGGACAGATGAACACTGAAGCTTTCTTT
CDR3aa: CASSQAGQMNTEAFF

j_gene: TRBJ2-1
d_gene: TRBD2
abundance: .
v_gene: TRBV7-8
CDR3nt: TGTGCCAGCAGCTTAGGGCTAGCGGGAGCCCTCGAGGGGAATGAGCAGTTCTTC
CDR3aa: CASSLGLAGALEGNEQFF

j_gene: TRBJ2-5
d_gene: .
abundance: .
v_gene: TRBV18
CDR3nt: TGTGCCAGCTCTCTTAATCAAGAGACCCAGTACTTC
CDR3aa: CASSLNQETQYF

j_gene: TRBJ2-7
d_gene: .
abundance: .
v_gene: TRBV2
CDR3nt: TGTGCCAGTTCCCTGCTCAGGGGAGCCGTCTACGAGCAGTACTTC
CDR3aa: CASSLLRGAVYEQYF

j_gene: TRBJ1-1
d_gene: .
abundance: few
v_gene: TRBV4-3
CDR3nt: TGCGCCAGCAGCCTAACAGTTAACACTGAAGCTTTCTTT
CDR3aa: CASSLTVNTEAFF

j_gene: TRBJ1-5
d_gene: .
abundance: once
v_gene: TRBV2
CDR3nt: TGTGCCAGCAGAGCCACAGGGTACCCCCAGCATTTT
CDR3aa: CASRATGYPQHF

j_gene: TRBJ2-7
d_gene: TRBD1
abundance: .
v_gene: TRBV5-6
CDR3nt: TGTGCCAGCAGCTCCAAACAGGGGGCGACCTGCGAGCAGTACTTC
CDR3aa: CASSSKQGATCEQYF

j_gene: TRBJ1-1
d_gene: .
abundance: .
v_gene: TRBV6-6
CDR3nt: TGTGCCAGCGGCCGGGGGAACACTGAAGCTTTCTTT
CDR3aa: CASGRGNTEAFF

j_gene: TRBJ1-2
d_gene: .
abundance: .
v_gene: TRBV5-1
CDR3nt: TGCGCCAGCAGCGCGGACAGTAACTATGGCTACACCTTC
CDR3aa: CASSADSNYGYTF

j_gene: TRBJ2-6
d_gene: .
abundance: .
v_gene: TRBV6-5
CDR3nt: TGTGCCAGCAGTTTACAGGGAGGGGGGGCCAACGTCCTGACTTTC
CDR3aa: CASSLQGGGANVLTF

j_gene: TRBJ1-1
d_gene: TRBD1
abundance: .
v_gene: TRBV6-5
CDR3nt: TGTGCCAGCAGTTACGGGACAGTGAGAATGAACACTGAAGCTTTCTTT
CDR3aa: CASSYGTVRMNTEAFF

j_gene: TRBJ1-2
d_gene: .
abundance: few
v_gene: TRBV10-3
CDR3nt: TGTGCCATCAGTGGGAATCTAGCTAACTATGGCTACACCTTC
CDR3aa: CAISGNLANYGYTF

j_gene: TRBJ2-1
d_gene: .
abundance: .
v_gene: TRBV5-1
CDR3nt: TGCGCCAGCAGCCACACAGGGTCACGGGACAATGAGCAGTTCTTC
CDR3aa: CASSHTGSRDNEQFF

j_gene: TRBJ1-1
d_gene: .
abundance: .
v_gene: TRBV18
CDR3nt: TGTGCCAGCTCACCTGCAATAGTGAACACTGAAGCTTTCTTT
CDR3aa: CASSPAIVNTEAFF

j_gene: TRBJ2-3
d_gene: TRBD2
abundance: .
v_gene: TRBV7-2
CDR3nt: TGTGCCAGCAGCTTCGGACTAGCGGGGGGAGGGGATACGCAGTATTTT
CDR3aa: CASSFGLAGGGDTQYF

j_gene: TRBJ2-7
d_gene: TRBD2
abundance: .
v_gene: TRBV11-2
CDR3nt: TGTGCCAGCAGCTTTCGACTAGCGGGAAGCTCCTACGAGCAGTACTTC
CDR3aa: CASSFRLAGSSYEQYF

j_gene: TRBJ2-3
d_gene: TRBD1
abundance: .
v_gene: TRBV30
CDR3nt: TGTGCCTGGATGAGGGGGCCCCAAGTATCGGATACGCAGTATTTT
CDR3aa: CAWMRGPQVSDTQYF

j_gene: TRBJ2-7
d_gene: TRBD2
abundance: .
v_gene: TRBV5-6
CDR3nt: TGTGCCAGCAGCCTAAGACTAGCCGAGCAGTACTTC
CDR3aa: CASSLRLAEQYF

j_gene: TRBJ1-3
d_gene: .
abundance: .
v_gene: TRBV6-1
CDR3nt: TGTGCCAGCAGTGAAGCGGCTAGGGGATGGGCTGGAAACACCATATATTTT
CDR3aa: CASSEAARGWAGNTIYF

j_gene: TRBJ2-7
d_gene: TRBD2
abundance: .
v_gene: TRBV6-4
CDR3nt: TGTGCCAGCAGTGAGGTTGCTAGCGGGGCCTACGAGCAGTACTTC
CDR3aa: CASSEVASGAYEQYF

j_gene: TRBJ2-3
d_gene: TRBD1
abundance: .
v_gene: TRBV5-1
CDR3nt: TGCGCCAGCAGCTTCCCCCCTAGACAGGGTGGCACAGATACGCAGTATTTT
CDR3aa: CASSFPPRQGGTDTQYF

j_gene: TRBJ1-2
d_gene: .
abundance: .
v_gene: TRBV7-9
CDR3nt: TGTTCCAGCAGCCCCCCAGGGAATTGGGCTAACTATGGCTACACCTTC
CDR3aa: CSSSPPGNWANYGYTF

j_gene: TRBJ1-2
d_gene: TRBD1
abundance: few
v_gene: TRBV27
CDR3nt: TGTGCCAGCAGTTTCTCCGGGACAGGGCCTAACTATGGCTACACCTTC
CDR3aa: CASSFSGTGPNYGYTF

j_gene: TRBJ1-2
d_gene: .
abundance: .
v_gene: TRBV4-1
CDR3nt: TGCGCCAGCAGCCAAGATGTCAGGGCGGGCTACACCTTC
CDR3aa: CASSQDVRAGYTF

j_gene: TRBJ1-5
d_gene: .
abundance: .
v_gene: TRBV7-2
CDR3nt: TGTGCCAGCAGCTTAGTCGGGGGGCGCGATCAGCCCCAGCATTTT
CDR3aa: CASSLVGGRDQPQHF

j_gene: TRBJ2-5
d_gene: TRBD1
abundance: .
v_gene: TRBV11-3
CDR3nt: TGTGCCAGCAGCCCTGGGACAGGGCAAGAGACCCAGTACTTC
CDR3aa: CASSPGTGQETQYF

j_gene: TRBJ1-2
d_gene: .
abundance: .
v_gene: TRBV18
CDR3nt: TGTGCCAGCTCACCACCGGCCCCGCTCTATGGCTACACCTTC
CDR3aa: CASSPPAPLYGYTF

j_gene: TRBJ1-5
d_gene: .
abundance: .
v_gene: TRBV6-1
CDR3nt: TGTGCCAGCAGTGAGGGACACCAGAATCAGCCCCAGCATTTT
CDR3aa: CASSEGHQNQPQHF

j_gene: TRBJ2-2
d_gene: .
abundance: .
v_gene: TRBV15
CDR3nt: TGTGCCACCAGCAGGAAACAGGGAGGGACCGGGGAGCTGTTTTTT
CDR3aa: CATSRKQGGTGELFF

j_gene: TRBJ2-5
d_gene: TRBD2
abundance: .
v_gene: TRBV4-1
CDR3nt: TGCGCCAGCAGGTTTAGCGGGAGGGCTCATCAAGAGACCCAGTACTTC
CDR3aa: CASRFSGRAHQETQYF